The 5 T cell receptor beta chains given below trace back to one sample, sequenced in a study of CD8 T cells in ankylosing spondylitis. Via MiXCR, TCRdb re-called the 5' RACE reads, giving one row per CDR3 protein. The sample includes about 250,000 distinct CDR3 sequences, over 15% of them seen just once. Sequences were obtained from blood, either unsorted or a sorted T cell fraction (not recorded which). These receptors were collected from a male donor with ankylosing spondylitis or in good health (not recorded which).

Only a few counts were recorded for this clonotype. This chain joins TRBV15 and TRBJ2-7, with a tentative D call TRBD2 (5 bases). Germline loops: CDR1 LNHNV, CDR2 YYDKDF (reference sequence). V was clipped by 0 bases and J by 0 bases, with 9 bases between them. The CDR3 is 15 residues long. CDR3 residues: CATSRDEGVSYEQYF. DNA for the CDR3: TGTGCCACCAGCAGAGATGAGGGAGTCTCCTACGAGCAGTACTTC.

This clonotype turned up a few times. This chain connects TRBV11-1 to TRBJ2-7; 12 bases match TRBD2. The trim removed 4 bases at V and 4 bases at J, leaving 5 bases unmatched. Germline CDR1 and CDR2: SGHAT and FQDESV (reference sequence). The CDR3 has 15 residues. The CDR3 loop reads CASSSSGTSGYEQYF. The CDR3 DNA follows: TGTGCCAGCAGCTCCTCCGGGACTAGCGGGTACGAGCAGTACTTC.

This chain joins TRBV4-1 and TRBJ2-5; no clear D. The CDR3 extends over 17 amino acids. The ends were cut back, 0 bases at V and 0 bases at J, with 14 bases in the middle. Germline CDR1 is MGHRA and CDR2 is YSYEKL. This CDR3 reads CASSQDQETSYQETQYF. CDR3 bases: TGCGCCAGCAGCCAAGATCAGGAGACATCTTACCAAGAGACCCAGTACTTC.

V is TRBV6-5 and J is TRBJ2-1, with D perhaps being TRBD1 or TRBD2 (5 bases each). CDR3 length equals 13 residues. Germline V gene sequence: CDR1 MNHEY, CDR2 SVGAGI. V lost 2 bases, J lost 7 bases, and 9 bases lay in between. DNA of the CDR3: TGTGCCAGCAGTTACGGGGGTAGGAATGAGCAGTTCTTC. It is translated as CASSYGGRNEQFF.

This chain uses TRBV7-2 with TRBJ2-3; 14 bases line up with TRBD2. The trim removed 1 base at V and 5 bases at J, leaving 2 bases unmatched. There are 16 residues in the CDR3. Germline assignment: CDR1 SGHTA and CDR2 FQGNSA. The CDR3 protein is CASSLVTSGRGDTQYF. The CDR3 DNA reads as TGTGCCAGCAGCTTAGTGACTAGCGGGAGGGGAGATACGCAGTATTTT.